This is a list of T cell receptor beta chains from one sample in a study of T cell responses to AZD1222 COVID-19 vaccine. The data were produced by immunoSEQ multiplex PCR, yet TCRdb's version contains in-frame clones alone and is incomplete. This sample has more than 140,000 clones, with 88% found just once. Sequencing used peripheral blood, obtained on day 0 of MenACWY control vaccination. The receptors were gathered from an adult in good health. Each CDR3 is given with its conserved first and last residue. Each record gives: J gene, clone size, D gene, V gene, CDR3 protein, CDR3 DNA. The D gene is left open where the match is weak. Not every row has a clone size; where given, it reads once, few, many or a size class.

TRBJ2-7,few,TRBD2,TRBV5-1,CASSFSGSSAYEQYF,TGCGCCAGCAGCTTTAGCGGGAGCTCCGCCTACGAGCAGTACTTC
TRBJ1-2,.,TRBD1,TRBV4-1,CASSQVIDRGRGGYTF,TGCGCCAGCAGCCAAGTCATCGACAGGGGGCGCGGGGGCTACACCTTC
TRBJ2-3,.,.,TRBV11-3,CAITPSGSTDTQYF,TGTGCCATCACCCCAAGCGGGAGCACAGATACGCAGTATTTT
TRBJ1-6,.,.,TRBV10-3,CAISERGGDPGSPLHF,TGTGCCATCAGTGAGAGGGGAGGGGACCCCGGATCACCCCTCCACTTT
TRBJ2-7,.,.,TRBV27,CASGIYEQYF,TGTGCCAGCGGAATCTACGAGCAGTACTTC
TRBJ1-1,few,TRBD1,TRBV6-2/TRBV6-3,CASSHRDSEAFF,TGTGCCAGCAGCCACCGGGACAGTGAAGCTTTCTTT
TRBJ1-2,few,.,TRBV19,CASSKGLSPDYGYTF,TGTGCCAGTAGTAAGGGCCTATCGCCGGACTATGGCTACACCTTC
TRBJ2-1,few,.,TRBV7-2,CASSLAPGAYNEQFF,TGTGCCAGCAGCTTAGCACCGGGCGCCTACAATGAGCAGTTCTTC
TRBJ2-3,.,.,TRBV2,CASARRTSTDTQYF,TGTGCCAGCGCGCGTCGGACTAGCACAGATACGCAGTATTTT
TRBJ2-2,.,TRBD2,TRBV11-3,CASSLVAGANTGELFF,TGTGCCAGCAGCTTAGTGGCGGGAGCGAACACCGGGGAGCTGTTTTTT
TRBJ2-7,.,.,TRBV2,CASDQGGEQYF,TGTGCCAGTGATCAGGGGGGGGAGCAGTACTTC
TRBJ1-5,.,.,TRBV29-1,CSVRAGPRGSQHF,TGCAGCGTTCGGGCTGGCCCCCGGGGGTCCCAGCATTTT
TRBJ2-6,.,.,TRBV7-3,CASSLMTAGANVLTF,TGTGCCAGCAGCTTAATGACGGCTGGGGCCAACGTCCTGACTTTC
TRBJ1-3,.,.,TRBV4-1,CASTPAGADGNTIYF,TGCGCCAGCACCCCTGCTGGGGCAGATGGAAACACCATATATTTT
TRBJ1-2,.,TRBD1,TRBV7-3,CASSPGTGGVGYTF,TGTGCCAGCAGCCCCGGGACAGGGGGGGTTGGCTACACCTTC
TRBJ1-4,.,.,TRBV6-5,CASSYEHNEKLFF,TGTGCCAGCAGTTACGAGCATAATGAAAAACTGTTTTTT
TRBJ2-2,.,.,TRBV11-2,CASSLGTRTGELFF,TGTGCCAGCAGCTTAGGGACGCGCACCGGGGAGCTGTTTTTT
TRBJ2-1,.,.,TRBV7-2,CASSWDQAGEQFF,TGTGCCAGCAGCTGGGACCAGGCTGGAGAGCAGTTCTTC
TRBJ2-5,.,.,TRBV7-2,CASSPGANQETQYF,TGTGCCAGCAGCCCAGGGGCAAACCAAGAGACCCAGTACTTC
TRBJ1-2,.,.,TRBV30,CAWSIGGVYGGYTF,TGTGCCTGGAGTATAGGGGGGGTTTACGGTGGCTACACCTTC
TRBJ2-3,.,TRBD2,TRBV25-1,CASSEGLAGGGDTQYF,TGTGCCAGCAGTGAAGGACTAGCGGGAGGGGGTGATACGCAGTATTTT
TRBJ1-4,.,.,TRBV19,CASSLVASGTNEKLFF,TGTGCCAGTAGTCTTGTGGCCTCGGGGACTAATGAAAAACTGTTTTTT
TRBJ2-1,.,.,TRBV2,CASSGDRTVAEQFF,TGTGCCAGCAGTGGTGACAGGACGGTCGCTGAGCAGTTCTTC
TRBJ1-2,.,TRBD1,TRBV19,CASSQDRGTGGYGYTF,TGTGCCAGTAGTCAGGACAGGGGGACGGGTGGCTATGGCTACACCTTC